Listed here are 11 T cell receptor beta chains from one sample, sequenced in a study of T-cell reconstitution after alpha-beta-depleted transplantation in children (dated by TCRdb to the mid-2010s). The treatment or condition label for this specimen denotes: allogeneic hematopoietic cell transplantation with graft depleted of TCRalphabeta T cells and CD19 B cells. Libraries came from PCR. Sequencing took place on an Illumina HiSeq 2500. TCR libraries were prepared with molecular barcoding, using unique molecular identifiers to normalize TCRbeta repertoire quantification. TCRdb reanalyzed the raw reads on its own, using fastp at Q25 for trimming and MiXCR for clone calling, and kept in-frame beta chains. A single entry per CDR3 protein holds the most common genes and DNA from its merged rows. Present in this sample are 250,000 to 400,000 distinct CDR3 sequences, approximately 23% of which were seen just once. The ten largest account for 10% to 11% of the sample.

Here the sequenced sample was PBMCs, mostly from graft donor cells, taken 180 days after TCRalphabeta/CD19-depleted stem cell transplant. These receptor sequences come from a male patient between 5 and 17 years old who had a stem cell transplant for acute lymphoblastic leukemia, so the T cells may come from the graft donor.

A few counts support this clonotype. The chain uses TRBV9 and TRBJ1-1; D ambiguous. This CDR3 region has 14 residues. Germline CDR1 SGDLS, CDR2 YYNGEE. Deletions cut 0 bases from V and 5 bases from J, with 11 bases between. The DNA for the CDR3 is TGTGCCAGCAGCGTAGTAGAAGCGAGGACTGAAGCTTTCTTT. Its translation is CASSVVEARTEAFF.

CDR3 sequence: CASSRRILRESSYEQYF. In DNA form, the CDR3 reads TGCGCCAGCAGCCGAAGAATATTACGGGAAAGCTCCTACGAGCAGTACTTC. This chain connects TRBV4-1 to TRBJ2-7; tentatively, D is TRBD2 (5 bases). Between the trimmed V and J ends, which lost 4 bases and 0 bases, there was a span of 19 bases. CDR3 length equals 17 residues. CDR1 and CDR2 from the germline V gene are MGHRA and YSYEKL.

This clonotype came up a few times. The chain recombines TRBV2 with TRBJ2-3; 7 bases are shared with TRBD2. The V segment lost 7 bases and the J segment 2 bases; nucleotides outside the gene matches: 3. In germline, CDR1 is SNHLY, CDR2 FYNNEI. The CDR3 runs 13 residues. The chain's CDR3 is CASKREATDTQYF. CDR3 nucleotides: TGTGCCAGCAAACGGGAGGCCACAGATACGCAGTATTTT.

The V gene is TRBV2, the J gene TRBJ2-3; D gene ambiguous. Per germline, CDR1 SNHLY and CDR2 FYNNEI. Trimming removed 6 bases from V and 3 bases from J, with 1 base in between. The CDR3 length is 10 residues. The DNA of the CDR3 is TGTGCCAGCAGGACAGATACGCAGTATTTT. Translating gives CASRTDTQYF.

This clonotype was recorded once. The chain employs TRBV29-1 and TRBJ2-7, with 8 positions matching TRBD2. The germline CDR1 and CDR2 sequences are SQVTM and ANQGSEA. The CDR3 spans 14 residues. J was trimmed by 7 bases and V by 3 bases; bases with no gene match: 11. CDR3 in amino acids: CSVDPVVAGQEQYF. The DNA of the CDR3 is TGCAGCGTTGACCCAGTAGTAGCGGGACAAGAGCAGTACTTC.

This clonotype showed up just a few times. This chain uses TRBV7-2 with TRBJ1-2; a weak D match, TRBD1 (5 bases). Germline values: CDR1 SGHTA, CDR2 FQGNSA. The CDR3 is 14 residues long. The V end was cut by 5 bases, the J end by 7 bases, with 17 bases between. Here the CDR3 reads CASSHIPDKAGYTF. Written as DNA, the CDR3 is TGTGCCAGCAGCCATATCCCGGACAAGGCTGGCTACACCTTC.

The gene calls are TRBV4-1 and TRBJ2-1, with D perhaps matching TRBD2 (6 bases). The germline gives CDR1 MGHRA, CDR2 YSYEKL. The ends were cut back, 0 bases at V and 6 bases at J, with 15 bases in the middle. The CDR3 runs to 16 residues. CDR3 sequence reads: CASSQEALALGNEQFF. The CDR3 region has the DNA TGCGCCAGCAGCCAAGAGGCCCTAGCGCTGGGCAATGAGCAGTTCTTC.

This chain joins TRBV7-3 and TRBJ1-1; no firm D call. This CDR3 is 13 amino acids long. Trimming cost V 1 base and J 4 bases, with 7 bases left between them. Germline V gene lookup returns CDR1 SGHTA and CDR2 FQGTGA. The CDR3 here is CASSLSLGTEAFF. For the CDR3, the DNA is TGTGCCAGCAGCTTAAGCCTTGGCACTGAAGCTTTCTTT.

The table lists this clonotype with a few counts. The chain recombines TRBV20-1 with TRBJ2-1; 16 nucleotides match TRBD2. V lost 1 base, J lost 4 bases, and 13 bases stayed unmatched. The germline V gene has CDR1 DFQATT and CDR2 SNEGSKA (reference sequence). This CDR3 has 20 residues. This chain's CDR3 is CSARGRGTSGRAFKYNEQFF. The CDR3 DNA sequence: TGCAGTGCTAGAGGCCGTGGGACTAGCGGGAGGGCGTTTAAATACAATGAGCAGTTCTTC.

This clonotype turned up a few times. The chain joins TRBV2 to TRBJ2-7; 9 bases agree with TRBD2. The germline CDR1 and CDR2 sequences are SNHLY and FYNNEI. With V trimmed by 0 bases and J by 3 bases, 6 bases remained unmatched. This CDR3 region has 16 residues. The CDR3 loop is CASSEAGAGGVYEQYF. The DNA for the CDR3 is TGTGCCAGCAGTGAAGCGGGCGCGGGAGGGGTCTACGAGCAGTACTTC.

This clonotype was seen many times. CDR3 nucleotides: TGCAGCGTTGATCCAGGCTATGGCTACACCTTC. Its translation is CSVDPGYGYTF. This chain uses TRBV29-1 with TRBJ1-2, with unresolved D. Trimming took 3 bases from V and 4 from J, leaving 6 bases between them. CDR1 and CDR2 from the germline V gene are SQVTM and ANQGSEA. The CDR3 covers 11 residues.